One and the same sample provided the 25 T cell receptor beta chains below, sequenced in a study of blood T cell repertoires in COVID-19. Clones were read by immunoSEQ multiplex PCR, and TCRdb kept only the in-frame ones, dropping some. Counted here are fewer than 80,000 clones, approximately 86% occurring once; the ten biggest clones make up approximately 0.93%. Sequencing was performed on peripheral blood. Source of these receptors: a man between 65 and 85 years old with acute or convalescent COVID-19.

The rearrangement joins TRBV6-5 to TRBJ1-5; maybe TRBD1 (5 bases). Germline lookup yields CDR1 MNHEY and CDR2 SVGAGI. The CDR3 loop spans 14 amino acids. Trimming took 6 bases from V and 0 from J, leaving 9 bases between them. CDR3 nucleotides: TGTGCCAGCAGCAGGGATCATAGCAATCAGCCCCAGCATTTT. Encoded protein: CASSRDHSNQPQHF.

This chain joins TRBV29-1 and TRBJ2-7, with 9 positions matching TRBD1. This CDR3 has 14 residues. V trimming: 4 bases; J trimming: 2 bases; junction bases outside the gene matches: 6. Germline V lookup: CDR1 SQVTM, CDR2 ANQGSEA. CDR3 in amino acids: CSVARDREPYEQYF. The CDR3 DNA reads as TGCAGCGTTGCCAGGGACAGGGAGCCCTACGAGCAGTACTTC.

The V and J genes are TRBV7-6 and TRBJ2-3; no clear D gene. The ends were cut back, 3 bases at V and 2 bases at J, with 6 bases in the middle. Germline assignment: CDR1 SGHVS and CDR2 FNYEAQ. The CDR3 is made up of 13 amino acids. CDR3 loop: CASSLYFTDTQYF. The CDR3 coding sequence is TGTGCCAGCAGCTTGTACTTCACAGATACGCAGTATTTT.

On this clone: Relative to the germline gene, one junction end is altered; a read error may explain this. This sequence joins TRBV6-6 and TRBJ2-7; 13 nucleotides align to TRBD2. CDR1 MNHNY and CDR2 SVGAGI come from the germline V gene (reference sequence). The CDR3 length is 14 residues. The CDR3 region is CASKLAGGKYEQYF. The CDR3 DNA is TGTGCAAGCAAACTAGCGGGGGGGAAGTACGAGCAGTACTTC.

The V call is TRBV18, the J call TRBJ2-3; TRBD2 agrees at 14 bases. The length of the CDR3 is 19 residues. V shed 6 bases and J 4 bases; nucleotides not matched to a gene: 15. Germline V gene data show CDR1 as KGHSH and CDR2 as LQKENI. In DNA form, the CDR3 reads TGTGCCAGCTCTCTAAGAGGACTAGCGGGAGGCCCCGGCGCAGATACGCAGTATTTT. It yields the protein CASSLRGLAGGPGADTQYF.

The chain carries TRBV3-1 (or the pseudogene TRBV3-2) and TRBJ1-5; D possibly corresponds to TRBD1 (5 bases). CDR3 length: 16 residues. V shed 1 base and J shed 3 bases, with 13 bases lying between them. Per germline, CDR1 LGHDT and CDR2 YNNKEL (reference sequence). In DNA form, the CDR3 reads TGTGCCAGCAGCCAAGGGCTTCAGGGCTACAATCAGCCCCAGCATTTT. Residues: CASSQGLQGYNQPQHF.

V is TRBV28 and J is TRBJ1-5, with D tentatively TRBD1 (6 bases). Deletions cut 6 bases from V and 2 bases from J, with 17 bases between. CDR3 size: 16 residues. Germline-derived CDR1 and CDR2 are MDHEN and SYDVKM. The chain's CDR3 is CASRTNRVLGNQPQHF. The CDR3 nucleotides read TGTGCCAGCAGGACCAACAGGGTATTAGGCAATCAGCCCCAGCATTTT. The full variable domain, completed using reference TRBV28 and TRBJ1-5, is DVKVTQSSRYLVKRTGEKVFLECVQDMDHENMFWYRQDPGLGLRLIYFSYDVKMKEKGDIPEGYSVSREKKERFSLILESASTNQTSMYLCASRTNRVLGNQPQHFGDGTRLSIL.

This chain joins TRBV18 and TRBJ2-2; 7 bases map to TRBD1. The CDR3 contains 15 residues. Germline loops: CDR1 KGHSH, CDR2 LQKENI. With V trimmed by 6 bases and J by 2 bases, 6 bases remained unmatched. The CDR3 loop is CASSQDRQNTGELFF. CDR3 nucleotide sequence: TGTGCCAGCTCGCAGGACAGGCAAAACACCGGGGAGCTGTTTTTT.

The sample holds a few counts of this clone. The chain combines TRBV6-5 with TRBJ1-5; 7 nucleotides match TRBD1. CDR1 and CDR2 from the germline V gene are MNHEY and SVGAGI. The CDR3 has 15 amino acids. V was pared by 6 bases and J by 2 bases, with 7 bases of the junction left unmatched. This CDR3 is CASSSTGIGNQPQHF. The DNA of the CDR3 is TGTGCCAGCAGCTCGACAGGGATCGGCAATCAGCCCCAGCATTTT.

V gene TRBV5-1 combines with J gene TRBJ2-3, with 9 bases fitting TRBD2. The germline gives CDR1 SGHRS, CDR2 YFSETQ. Unmatched junction bases numbered 13, after V lost 2 bases and J lost 3 bases. This CDR3 has 18 amino acids. CDR3 sequence reads: CASSFSTHGSGRTDTQYF. The CDR3 nucleotides are TGCGCCAGCAGCTTTTCTACCCATGGTAGCGGGAGAACAGATACGCAGTATTTT.

The rearrangement joins TRBV19 to TRBJ1-6; D might be TRBD1 (6 bases). Deletions cut 10 bases from V and 8 bases from J, with 18 bases between. The CDR3 extends over 14 amino acids. The V gene's germline CDR1 is LNHDA and CDR2 SQIVND (reference sequence). CDR3 sequence reads: CATNHRAQDSPLHF. The CDR3 nucleotides read TGTGCCACGAACCACAGGGCCCAGGATTCACCCCTCCACTTT. Full variable domain (missing parts from reference TRBV19 and TRBJ1-6): DGGITQSPKYLFRKEGQNVTLSCEQNLNHDAMYWYRQDPGQGLRLIYYSQIVNDFQKGDIAEGYSVSREKKESFPLTVTSAQKNPTAFYLCATNHRAQDSPLHFGNGTRLTVT.

The genes are TRBV5-1 and TRBJ2-1; 9 bases line up with TRBD1. Trimming at V came to 0 bases and at J to 7 bases, leaving 11 bases not matched to a gene. Germline lookup yields CDR1 SGHRS and CDR2 YFSETQ. CDR3 length: 17 residues. CDR3: CASSLGFVGQGGNEQFF. Here the CDR3 DNA reads TGCGCCAGCAGCTTGGGGTTTGTGGGACAGGGAGGGAATGAGCAGTTCTTC.

The genes are TRBV9 and TRBJ2-1, with D perhaps TRBD1 (5 bases). The CDR3 totals 15 residues. The V and J ends lost 0 bases and 7 bases respectively, with 14 bases between them. Germline lookup yields CDR1 SGDLS and CDR2 YYNGEE. CDR3 DNA sequence: TGTGCCAGCAGCGTAGCAGGGAACCTCGGGAATGAGCAGTTCTTC. It encodes CASSVAGNLGNEQFF. Supplemented by reference TRBV9 and TRBJ2-1, the full variable domain reads DSGVTQTPKHLITATGQRVTLRCSPRSGDLSVYWYQQSLDQGLQFLIQYYNGEERAKGNILERFSAQQFPDLHSELNLSSLELGDSALYFCASSVAGNLGNEQFFGPGTRLTVL.

In this sample, this clone turned up once. A much larger clone lies a single base off, so this may be a read error. The rearrangement joins TRBV14 to TRBJ1-2; possible D gene TRBD1, 6 bases. Germline lookup yields CDR1 SGHDN and CDR2 FVKESK. Trimming took off 2 bases at V and 8 bases at J, with 15 bases between the two ends. This CDR3 is built from 14 residues. The CDR3 DNA sequence: TGTGCCAGCAGCCAAATCCCAGGACAGACGGGCTACACCTTC. Translating gives CASSQIPGQTGYTF.

This clone has more than one count but fewer than ten. This chain links TRBV4-1 with TRBJ2-7, with D maybe TRBD1 (6 bases). Trimming cost V 5 bases and J 2 bases, with 16 bases left between them. This CDR3 is 15 amino acids long. The germline gives CDR1 MGHRA, CDR2 YSYEKL. DNA of the CDR3: TGCGCCAGCAGCTACCGGACAGTCGGGACCTACGAGCAGTACTTC. It codes for CASSYRTVGTYEQYF.

V is TRBV6-5 and J is TRBJ2-4; D may be TRBD2 (6 bases). The CDR3 consists of 11 residues. The V and J ends lost 6 bases and 8 bases respectively, with 8 bases between them. Per the germline V gene, CDR1 is MNHEY and CDR2 is SVGAGI. The CDR3 nucleotides are TGTGCCAGCAGGGAGGGCGACATTCAGTACTTC. The encoded protein is CASREGDIQYF.

The DNA for the CDR3 is TGTGCCAGCAGCTTAGCGGCAGGGGGATTAGATACGCAGTATTTT. Protein product: CASSLAAGGLDTQYF. This chain joins TRBV7-6 and TRBJ2-3; 7 positions agree with TRBD1. Germline V gene lookup returns CDR1 SGHVS and CDR2 FNYEAQ. The trim removed 0 bases at V and 5 bases at J, leaving 5 bases unmatched. The CDR3 totals 15 residues.

In DNA form, the CDR3 reads TGTGCCAGCAGTGCCGGGCTGGGAGGGAATCAGCCCCAGCATTTT. It translates to CASSAGLGGNQPQHF. The chain links TRBV27 to TRBJ1-5; the D is unclear. With 5 bases removed from V and 4 bases from J, the gap between germline ends came to 15 bases. The CDR3 length is 15 residues. Germline-derived CDR1 and CDR2 are MNHEY and SMNVEV (reference sequence).

CDR3 nucleotides: TGTGCCAGCAGTCGTCCAGGGGGCTATAATGAAAAACTGTTTTTT. Residues: CASSRPGGYNEKLFF. V is TRBV6-2 or TRBV6-3 and J is TRBJ1-4; 8 bases agree with TRBD1. There are 15 residues in the CDR3. Germline CDR1 and CDR2: MNHEY and SVGEGT. V gave up 5 bases and J gave up 4 bases; unmatched junction bases: 6.

The table lists this clone with a few counts. The CDR3 sequence is CASSQQGHSNQPQHF. CDR3 in DNA: TGCGCCAGCAGCCAACAGGGGCATAGCAATCAGCCCCAGCATTTT. J is TRBJ1-5 and V is TRBV4-1; a weak D match, TRBD1 (6 bases). V was trimmed by 2 bases and J by 0 bases, leaving 8 bases between them. CDR3 length: 15 amino acids. CDR1 and CDR2 from the germline V gene are MGHRA and YSYEKL.

The V and J genes are TRBV18 and TRBJ2-3; tentatively, D is TRBD1 (5 bases). The germline V gene encodes CDR1 KGHSH and CDR2 LQKENI. V was trimmed by 3 bases and J by 0 bases, leaving 10 bases between them. The CDR3 has 15 amino acids. The CDR3: CASSPSTVSTDTQYF. CDR3 sequence (DNA): TGTGCCAGCTCACCCTCGACAGTAAGCACAGATACGCAGTATTTT.

The chain joins TRBV10-3 to TRBJ2-2; D gene uncertain. The CDR3 spans 12 residues. In germline, CDR1 is ENHRY, CDR2 SYGVKD. The germline V and J ends were trimmed by 8 bases and 6 bases, with 10 bases remaining between them. The CDR3 DNA reads as TGTGCCATCGGTTCAGGCGCCGGGGAGCTGTTTTTT. It translates to CAIGSGAGELFF.

The CDR3 region is CAISESNLGAAGANVLTF. The CDR3 DNA sequence: TGTGCCATCAGTGAGTCGAATCTGGGGGCGGCTGGGGCCAACGTCCTGACTTTC. The V and J genes are TRBV10-3 and TRBJ2-6; maybe TRBD1 (6 bases). V lost 0 bases to trimming and J lost 2 bases, with 14 bases between them. CDR1 and CDR2 (germline): ENHRY, SYGVKD. The CDR3 consists of 18 residues.

The gene calls are TRBV18 and TRBJ1-1; no firm D call. V gave up 3 bases and J gave up 1 base, with 12 bases separating them. Germline V gene sequence: CDR1 KGHSH, CDR2 LQKENI. The CDR3 spans 15 residues. CDR3 DNA sequence: TGTGCCAGCTCACCCTCGAGTAAACCGAACACTGAAGCTTTCTTT. Its protein product is CASSPSSKPNTEAFF. Drawing the rest from reference TRBV18 and TRBJ1-1, the complete variable domain is NAGVMQNPRHLVRRRGQEARLRCSPMKGHSHVYWYRQLPEEGLKFMVYLQKENIIDESGMPKERFSAEFPKEGPSILRIQQVVRGDSAAYFCASSPSSKPNTEAFFGQGTRLTVV.

V gene TRBV6-4 combines with J gene TRBJ1-1, with D hard to call. V was pared by 6 bases and J by 5 bases, with 19 bases between. The CDR3 totals 15 residues. Per the germline V gene, CDR1 is MRHNA and CDR2 is SNTAGT. CDR3 protein: CASRPNPGVGTEAFF. CDR3 in DNA: TGTGCCAGCAGGCCGAACCCCGGGGTTGGGACTGAAGCTTTCTTT.